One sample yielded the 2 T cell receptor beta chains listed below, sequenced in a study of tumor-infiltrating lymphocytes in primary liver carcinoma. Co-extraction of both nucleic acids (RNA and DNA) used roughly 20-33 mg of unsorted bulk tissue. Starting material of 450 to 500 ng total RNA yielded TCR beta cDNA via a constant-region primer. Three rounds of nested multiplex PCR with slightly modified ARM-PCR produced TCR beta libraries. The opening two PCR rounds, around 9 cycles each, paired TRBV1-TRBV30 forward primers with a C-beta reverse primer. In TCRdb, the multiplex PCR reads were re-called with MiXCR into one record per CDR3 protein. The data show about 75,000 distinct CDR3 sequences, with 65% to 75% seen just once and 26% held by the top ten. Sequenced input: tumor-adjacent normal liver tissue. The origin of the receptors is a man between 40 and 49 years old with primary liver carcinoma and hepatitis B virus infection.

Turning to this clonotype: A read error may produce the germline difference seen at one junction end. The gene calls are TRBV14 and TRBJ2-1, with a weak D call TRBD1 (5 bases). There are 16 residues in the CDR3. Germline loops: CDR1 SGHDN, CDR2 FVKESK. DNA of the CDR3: TGTTCCAGCAGCGCGCCAGGAGACAGTTCCTACAATGAGCAGTTCTTC. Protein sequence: CSSSAPGDSSYNEQFF.

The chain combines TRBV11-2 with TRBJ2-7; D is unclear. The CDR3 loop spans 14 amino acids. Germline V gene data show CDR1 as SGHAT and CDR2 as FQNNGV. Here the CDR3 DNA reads TGTGTCAACAGCTTAACCGAGGAAGCCTACGAGCAGTACTTC. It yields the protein CVNSLTEEAYEQYF.